A selection of T cell receptor beta chains follows, all from one sample in a study of T cell repertoires in cytomegalovirus infection. TCRdb reprocessed the reads via MiXCR and lists one record per CDR3 protein. The table shows roughly 320,000 distinct CDR3 sequences, with about 9.1% occurring only once. The material sequenced was PBMCs. These receptors originate from a human donor in good health (CMV status not recorded). Some clones in this sample may be carry-over from other donors' samples. CDR3s include the opening cysteine and the closing phenylalanine or tryptophan. The order of the fields is J gene, V gene, clone size, D gene, CDR3 protein, CDR3 DNA. A D gene is named only where the DNA matches it firmly. Rows give clone size only sometimes, using once, few, many, or a class for an expanded clone.

>TRBJ2-7|TRBV5-1|many|-
CASSERGYEQYF
TGCGCCAGCAGCGAGCGAGGCTACGAGCAGTACTTC
>TRBJ2-6|TRBV20-1|many|TRBD1
CSARVGQGARGANVLTF
TGCAGTGCTAGAGTGGGACAGGGGGCGCGCGGGGCCAACGTCCTGACTTTC
>TRBJ2-7|TRBV28|many|-
CASSPQRYEQYF
TGTGCCAGCAGCCCTCAACGCTACGAGCAGTACTTC
>TRBJ2-1|TRBV29-1|many|TRBD2
CSALAGGEFF
TGCAGCGCCTTAGCGGGGGGGGAGTTCTTC
>TRBJ1-1|TRBV28|many|-
CASSRGGKGVSNTEAFF
TGTGCCAGCAGCCGGGGGGGGAAAGGGGTCTCGAACACTGAAGCTTTCTTT
>TRBJ2-3|TRBV20-1|many|-
CSAIDLDTQYF
TGCAGTGCTATTGACTTAGATACGCAGTATTTT
>TRBJ1-1|TRBV12-3/TRBV12-4|-|-
CASTLGLYTEAFF
TGTGCCAGCACTCTCGGACTGTACACTGAAGCTTTCTTT
>TRBJ2-3|TRBV7-2|many|-
CASSLAKTDTQYF
TGTGCCAGCAGCTTAGCGAAGACTGATACGCAGTATTTT
>TRBJ2-7|TRBV7-6|many|-
CAARRGAGEQYF
TGTGCGGCCCGGCGGGGTGCGGGGGAGCAGTACTTC
>TRBJ2-1|TRBV12-3/TRBV12-4|many|-
CASSFGATPNEQFF
TGTGCCAGCAGCTTTGGTGCCACACCTAATGAGCAGTTCTTC
>TRBJ2-1|TRBV11-2|-|-
CASTLVQPYNEQFF
TGTGCCAGCACCCTCGTCCAACCCTACAATGAGCAGTTCTTC
>TRBJ2-4|TRBV11-2|-|-
CASSLDQRAVSKNIQYF
TGTGCCAGCAGCTTAGATCAGAGGGCTGTTTCCAAAAACATTCAGTACTTC
>TRBJ2-1|TRBV6-2/TRBV6-3|many|TRBD1
CASTLEEWTGGHNEQFF
TGTGCCAGCACTCTTGAAGAGTGGACAGGGGGACACAATGAGCAGTTCTTC
>TRBJ1-2|TRBV27|few|-
CASSLNDRANYGYTF
TGTGCCAGCAGTTTAAATGACAGAGCTAACTATGGCTACACCTTC
>TRBJ2-5|TRBV2|many|-
CASSEGGVGETQYF
TGTGCCAGCAGTGAAGGAGGGGTGGGGGAGACCCAGTACTTC
>TRBJ1-1|TRBV4-2|-|-
CASSHSSGLDTEAFF
TGTGCCAGCAGCCATAGTTCAGGGTTGGACACTGAAGCTTTCTTT
>TRBJ2-3|TRBV7-9|-|-
CASSKTLFTQYF
TGTGCCAGCAGCAAGACCTTATTTACGCAGTATTTT
>TRBJ2-2|TRBV12-3/TRBV12-4|few|TRBD1
CASRTGFEAGELFF
TGTGCCAGCAGGACAGGGTTCGAGGCCGGGGAGCTGTTTTTT
>TRBJ1-2|TRBV19|many|-
CASSISDAHGYTF
TGTGCCAGTAGTATAAGCGACGCGCATGGCTACACCTTC
>TRBJ2-5|TRBV29-1|many|-
CSATAGREETQYF
TGCAGCGCCACGGCGGGAAGGGAGGAGACCCAGTACTTC
>TRBJ2-1|TRBV6-1|many|TRBD1
CASSWTGSHNEQFF
TGTGCCAGCAGCTGGACAGGGAGTCACAATGAGCAGTTCTTC
>TRBJ2-6|TRBV6-1|many|-
CASSEGGSGANVLTF
TGTGCCAGCAGTGAAGGGGGATCTGGGGCCAACGTCCTGACTTTC
>TRBJ1-4|TRBV20-1|few|TRBD1
CSARDPPGGLSEKLFF
TGCAGTGCTAGAGATCCCCCAGGGGGCTTATCTGAAAAACTGTTTTTT
>TRBJ1-4|TRBV13|-|TRBD1
CASSSLRTGGITSEKLFF
TGTGCCAGCAGCTCCTTGAGGACAGGGGGAATTACGAGTGAAAAACTGTTTTTT
>TRBJ2-2|TRBV24-1|-|-
CATSETAVGSTGELFF
TGTGCCACCAGTGAAACGGCCGTGGGTAGCACCGGGGAGCTGTTTTTT
>TRBJ1-1|TRBV7-2|many|TRBD1
CASSYRGPTEAFF
TGTGCCAGCAGCTATAGGGGGCCAACTGAAGCTTTCTTT
>TRBJ2-3|TRBV29-1|many|-
CSVAPTGGTDTQYF
TGCAGCGTTGCCCCGACGGGGGGCACAGATACGCAGTATTTT
>TRBJ1-2|TRBV6-5|many|-
CASSYLQAGGYTF
TGTGCCAGCAGTTACCTACAGGCGGGGGGCTACACCTTC
>TRBJ2-5|TRBV2|many|-
CASWATRETQYF
TGTGCCAGTTGGGCAACGCGGGAGACCCAGTACTTC
>TRBJ2-1|TRBV27|-|TRBD2
CACRPSGSNEQFF
TGTGCCTGCCGCCCTAGCGGGAGCAATGAGCAGTTCTTC
>TRBJ2-3|TRBV14|-|-
CASSPLRGPTDTRYF
TGTGCCAGCAGCCCCTTAAGGGGCCCCACAGATACGCGGTATTTT
>TRBJ1-4|TRBV27|few|-
CASSTRQGGNEKLFF
TGTGCCAGCAGTACCCGACAAGGTGGGAATGAAAAACTGTTTTTT
>TRBJ1-1|TRBV6-5|once|TRBD1
CASSDSGGTTEAFF
TGTGCCAGCAGTGACTCAGGGGGCACCACTGAAGCTTTCTTT
>TRBJ1-2|TRBV12-3/TRBV12-4|many|-
CASSLAPRASYGYTF
TGTGCCAGCAGTTTAGCGCCCAGGGCGAGCTATGGCTACACCTTC
>TRBJ1-1|TRBV28|few|-
CASSLPRGAEAFF
TGTGCCAGCAGTTTACCGAGGGGGGCTGAAGCTTTCTTT
>TRBJ1-5|TRBV6-2/TRBV6-3|many|-
CASSSSLKPQHF
TGTGCCAGCAGTTCCTCGTTGAAGCCCCAGCATTTT
>TRBJ2-5|TRBV7-2|many|-
CASSLARARTETQYF
TGTGCCAGCAGCTTAGCCAGGGCAAGGACGGAGACCCAGTACTTC
>TRBJ2-2|TRBV20-1|many|-
CSAQKGEPGELFF
TGCAGTGCCCAGAAGGGGGAGCCCGGGGAGCTGTTTTTT
>TRBJ2-1|TRBV24-1|-|-
CATSRRGGRNEQFF
TGTGCCACCAGTAGGAGGGGGGGAAGAAATGAGCAGTTCTTC
>TRBJ1-1|TRBV28|many|TRBD1
CASSGQGVTEAFF
TGTGCCAGCAGTGGGCAGGGGGTCACTGAAGCTTTCTTT
>TRBJ2-2|TRBV28|many|-
CASSLVHREDFPGELFF
TGTGCCAGCAGTTTGGTGCACAGGGAGGATTTTCCCGGGGAGCTGTTTTTT
>TRBJ1-1|TRBV12-3/TRBV12-4|many|TRBD1
CASSPGQGFTTEAFF
TGTGCCAGCAGCCCCGGACAGGGCTTTACGACTGAAGCTTTCTTT
>TRBJ2-3|TRBV29-1|few|-
CSVFKAIGSDTQYF
TGCAGCGTTTTCAAGGCGATTGGTTCAGATACGCAGTATTTT
>TRBJ1-2|TRBV28|-|-
CASRPWTGIYGYTF
TGTGCCAGCAGACCCTGGACCGGGATTTATGGCTACACCTTC
>TRBJ2-3|TRBV28|many|TRBD2
CASSPAGLAADTQYF
TGTGCCAGCAGTCCCGCGGGACTAGCCGCAGATACGCAGTATTTT
>TRBJ2-3|TRBV20-1|many|TRBD2
CSAPQAGGPDTQYF
TGCAGTGCCCCACAAGCGGGGGGGCCAGATACGCAGTATTTT